This is a list of T cell receptor beta chains from one sample in a study of blood T cell repertoires in COVID-19. Profiled with immunoSEQ multiplex PCR; TCRdb holds only in-frame clones, not every one. The repertoire holds about 95,000 clones, more than 80% seen once, with approximately 2.6% in the top ten. Sequences were obtained from peripheral blood. Receptors were obtained from a man over 45 with COVID-19, enrolled during active disease. The CDR3 runs from the conserved cysteine through the conserved F or W. The order of the fields is J gene, D gene, V gene, clone size, CDR3 DNA, CDR3 protein. D genes are given only for firm matches. The listing skips clone size in some rows; elsewhere it reads once, few, many or a size class.

J gene: TRBJ2-1; D gene: NA; V gene: TRBV19; clone size: NA; CDR3 DNA: TGTGCCAGTAGGGGGGCCTGGGGATCCTACAATGAGCAGTTCTTC; CDR3 protein: CASRGAWGSYNEQFF
J gene: TRBJ2-2; D gene: NA; V gene: TRBV11-2; clone size: NA; CDR3 DNA: TGTGCCAGCAGCTTAGTCCAGACCGGGGAGCTGTTTTTT; CDR3 protein: CASSLVQTGELFF
J gene: TRBJ2-5; D gene: NA; V gene: TRBV29-1; clone size: NA; CDR3 DNA: TGCAGCGTTGAGGCATCGTTCCAGGGGAAAACCCAGTACTTC; CDR3 protein: CSVEASFQGKTQYF
J gene: TRBJ1-5; D gene: NA; V gene: TRBV5-1; clone size: NA; CDR3 DNA: TGCGCCAGCAGCATGGACACCAATCAGCCCCAGCATTTT; CDR3 protein: CASSMDTNQPQHF
J gene: TRBJ1-1; D gene: NA; V gene: TRBV6-5; clone size: NA; CDR3 DNA: TGTGCCAGCACCAACGGAAGGGGCACTGAAGCTTTCTTT; CDR3 protein: CASTNGRGTEAFF
J gene: TRBJ2-3; D gene: TRBD2; V gene: TRBV11-2; clone size: NA; CDR3 DNA: TGTGCCAGCGGACGGGGGGGTTGGGCAGATACGCAGTATTTT; CDR3 protein: CASGRGGWADTQYF
J gene: TRBJ2-7; D gene: TRBD1; V gene: TRBV20-1; clone size: NA; CDR3 DNA: TGCAGTGCTAATGACAGGGGATCCTACGAGCAGTACTTC; CDR3 protein: CSANDRGSYEQYF
J gene: TRBJ2-1; D gene: NA; V gene: TRBV7-6; clone size: NA; CDR3 DNA: TGTGCCAGCAGCTTTTTCCGGGATTCTAATATCAATGAGCAGTTCTTC; CDR3 protein: CASSFFRDSNINEQFF
J gene: TRBJ2-7; D gene: TRBD1; V gene: TRBV19; clone size: NA; CDR3 DNA: TGTGCCAGTAGTATCGGACAGGGACGCTACGAGCAGTACTTC; CDR3 protein: CASSIGQGRYEQYF
J gene: TRBJ1-5; D gene: TRBD1; V gene: TRBV19; clone size: NA; CDR3 DNA: TGTGCCAGTAGTATTTTTGGGGGCAGGGGGAGTAATCAGCCCCAGCATTTT; CDR3 protein: CASSIFGGRGSNQPQHF
J gene: TRBJ1-4; D gene: NA; V gene: TRBV14; clone size: NA; CDR3 DNA: TGTGCCAGCAGAGCGCGCGGTGGATCGGGACAAGGGGAAGGGTTTTTT; CDR3 protein: CASRARGGSGQGEGFF
J gene: TRBJ1-6; D gene: NA; V gene: TRBV6-6; clone size: NA; CDR3 DNA: TGTGCCAGCAGAAACCCAGGGGAGACCTATAATTCACCCCTCCACTTT; CDR3 protein: CASRNPGETYNSPLHF
J gene: TRBJ2-2; D gene: NA; V gene: TRBV24-1; clone size: NA; CDR3 DNA: TGTGCCACCAGACGGGGTGAGAACACCGGGGAGCTGTTTTTT; CDR3 protein: CATRRGENTGELFF
J gene: TRBJ1-2; D gene: NA; V gene: TRBV4-2; clone size: NA; CDR3 DNA: TGTGCCAGCAGCCAAGGTACGGGGGGAGACGGAGATGGCTACACCTTC; CDR3 protein: CASSQGTGGDGDGYTF
J gene: TRBJ2-5; D gene: NA; V gene: TRBV5-4; clone size: NA; CDR3 DNA: TGTGCCAGCAGCGTCGACAGGGAGACCCAGTACTTC; CDR3 protein: CASSVDRETQYF
J gene: TRBJ1-1; D gene: NA; V gene: TRBV28; clone size: NA; CDR3 DNA: TGTGCCAGCAGTTTACCCTCAGGGATGACTGAAGCTTTCTTT; CDR3 protein: CASSLPSGMTEAFF
J gene: TRBJ2-1; D gene: NA; V gene: TRBV11-1; clone size: NA; CDR3 DNA: TGTGCCAGCAGCTTAGTCGCGTCCTACAATGAGCAGTTCTTC; CDR3 protein: CASSLVASYNEQFF
J gene: TRBJ1-5; D gene: NA; V gene: TRBV6-5; clone size: once; CDR3 DNA: TGTGCCAGCACCCTAACAGGGACCAGACAGCCCCAGCATTTT; CDR3 protein: CASTLTGTRQPQHF
J gene: TRBJ2-2; D gene: NA; V gene: TRBV7-3; clone size: NA; CDR3 DNA: TGTGCCAGCAGCCCACACCGGGGGGCTGGGACCGGGGAGCTGTTTTTT; CDR3 protein: CASSPHRGAGTGELFF
J gene: TRBJ1-1; D gene: NA; V gene: TRBV24-1; clone size: NA; CDR3 DNA: TGTGCCACCAGTGTGGGAGCCACTGAAGCTTTCTTT; CDR3 protein: CATSVGATEAFF
J gene: TRBJ1-2; D gene: NA; V gene: TRBV30; clone size: once; CDR3 DNA: TGTGCCTGGAGTGTACTTACAGGGTATGGCTACACCTTC; CDR3 protein: CAWSVLTGYGYTF
J gene: TRBJ2-1; D gene: TRBD1; V gene: TRBV6-4; clone size: NA; CDR3 DNA: TGTGCCAGCAGTGACGGGACAGGGGGCAATGAGCAGTTCTTC; CDR3 protein: CASSDGTGGNEQFF
J gene: TRBJ1-1; D gene: NA; V gene: TRBV3-1/TRBV3-2; clone size: NA; CDR3 DNA: TGTGCCAGCAGCCTTCGGGAGATGAACACTGAAGCTTTCTTT; CDR3 protein: CASSLREMNTEAFF
J gene: TRBJ1-2; D gene: NA; V gene: TRBV9; clone size: NA; CDR3 DNA: TGTGCCAGCAGCCCCCACGGAACGGCGTGGGAGGGCTATGGCTACACCTTC; CDR3 protein: CASSPHGTAWEGYGYTF
J gene: TRBJ2-5; D gene: NA; V gene: TRBV29-1; clone size: NA; CDR3 DNA: TGCAGCGTTCTTGACGGGATAAAGGAAGAGACCCAGTACTTC; CDR3 protein: CSVLDGIKEETQYF
J gene: TRBJ2-5; D gene: TRBD1; V gene: TRBV28; clone size: NA; CDR3 DNA: TGTGCCAGCGAACCTTCGGGACAGGGGGCCAAGACCCAGTACTTC; CDR3 protein: CASEPSGQGAKTQYF
J gene: TRBJ1-1; D gene: TRBD1; V gene: TRBV7-9; clone size: NA; CDR3 DNA: TGTGCCAGCAGCCTCCGACAGGGGGCTATGAACACTGAAGCTTTCTTT; CDR3 protein: CASSLRQGAMNTEAFF
J gene: TRBJ1-4; D gene: TRBD1; V gene: TRBV19; clone size: NA; CDR3 DNA: TGTGCCAGTACGAGACAGGGGGGGGAAAAACTGTTTTTT; CDR3 protein: CASTRQGGEKLFF
J gene: TRBJ2-3; D gene: TRBD2; V gene: TRBV3-1/TRBV3-2; clone size: NA; CDR3 DNA: TGTGCCAGCAGCCAAACTGGCCCTAGCGGGGGGGCAGTTTGGCAGTATTTT; CDR3 protein: CASSQTGPSGGAVWQYF
J gene: TRBJ2-1; D gene: TRBD1; V gene: TRBV7-9; clone size: NA; CDR3 DNA: TGTGCCAGCAGACCGGGACAGGGGTACGATGAGCAGTTCTTC; CDR3 protein: CASRPGQGYDEQFF
J gene: TRBJ2-5; D gene: NA; V gene: TRBV14; clone size: few; CDR3 DNA: TGTGCCAGCAGCCTACATCTGGCAGGAGGAGAGACCCAGTACTTC; CDR3 protein: CASSLHLAGGETQYF
J gene: TRBJ1-6; D gene: NA; V gene: TRBV6-5; clone size: NA; CDR3 DNA: TGTGCCAGCAGTCGCCTTACAGTCTATAATTCACCCCTCCACTTT; CDR3 protein: CASSRLTVYNSPLHF
J gene: TRBJ1-6; D gene: NA; V gene: TRBV28; clone size: NA; CDR3 DNA: TGTGCCAGCAGTTTTCTTTCACCCCTCCACTTT; CDR3 protein: CASSFLSPLHF
J gene: TRBJ1-5; D gene: NA; V gene: TRBV19; clone size: once; CDR3 DNA: TGTGCCAGTAGTATAGCAAGGACAGAGAATAGCAATCAGCCCCAGCATTTT; CDR3 protein: CASSIARTENSNQPQHF